This is a list of T cell receptor beta chains from one sample in a study of cytotoxic CD8 clonotypes in ibrutinib-treated CLL. Clones were sequenced by immunoSEQ multiplex PCR, and TCRdb holds only the in-frame ones, with some missing. The repertoire consists of 300,000 or so clones, with 67% occurring once and the leading ten covering approximately 6%. The sample consisted of PBMCs, taken after 36 months of ibrutinib treatment. These receptors all come from a human donor with chronic lymphocytic leukemia. CDR3s include the opening cysteine and the closing phenylalanine or tryptophan. The order of the fields is V gene, clone size, J gene, D gene, CDR3 length, CDR3 protein, CDR3 DNA. D genes are given only for firm matches. Only some rows state a clone size, as once, few, many or a class for expanded clones.

V: TRBV7-3
size: few
J: TRBJ2-7
D: TRBD1
length: 13
CDR3: CASSTGQAGEQYF
DNA: TGTGCCAGCAGCACAGGACAGGCGGGCGAGCAGTACTTC

V: TRBV5-1
size: -
J: TRBJ2-3
D: -
length: 17
CDR3: CASSLEGSGAHTDTQYF
DNA: TGCGCCAGCAGCTTGGAGGGGTCGGGAGCACACACAGATACGCAGTATTTT

V: TRBV2
size: -
J: TRBJ1-1
D: -
length: 13
CDR3: CASSYGHVGEAFF
DNA: TGTGCCAGCAGCTACGGACATGTTGGGGAAGCTTTCTTT

V: TRBV2
size: -
J: TRBJ2-1
D: -
length: 10
CDR3: CASSLDEQFF
DNA: TGTGCCAGCAGTCTCGATGAGCAGTTCTTC

V: TRBV6-6
size: -
J: TRBJ2-3
D: TRBD2
length: 15
CDR3: CASSRTSGRGDTQYF
DNA: TGTGCCAGCAGTCGGACTAGCGGGAGAGGAGATACGCAGTATTTT

V: TRBV19
size: -
J: TRBJ1-1
D: -
length: 13
CDR3: CASDPTGNTEAFF
DNA: TGTGCCAGCGACCCGACAGGGAACACTGAAGCTTTCTTT

V: TRBV10-3
size: -
J: TRBJ1-3
D: -
length: 18
CDR3: CAISEKRDRLVSGNTIYF
DNA: TGTGCCATCAGTGAGAAAAGAGACAGGCTTGTCTCTGGAAACACCATATATTTT

V: TRBV15
size: -
J: TRBJ1-1
D: -
length: 16
CDR3: CATSRDKGTKNTEAFF
DNA: TGTGCCACCAGCAGAGATAAAGGGACAAAGAACACTGAAGCTTTCTTT

V: TRBV9
size: few
J: TRBJ2-1
D: -
length: 13
CDR3: CASSVVGDNEQFF
DNA: TGTGCCAGCAGCGTAGTAGGTGACAATGAGCAGTTCTTC

V: TRBV5-1
size: -
J: TRBJ1-1
D: -
length: 14
CDR3: CASSLWALNTEAFF
DNA: TGCGCCAGCAGCCTTTGGGCCCTAAACACTGAAGCTTTCTTT

V: TRBV10-2
size: -
J: TRBJ2-5
D: -
length: 14
CDR3: CASSESAAQETQYF
DNA: TGCGCCAGCAGTGAGTCGGCGGCCCAAGAGACCCAGTACTTC

V: TRBV7-2
size: -
J: TRBJ2-2
D: TRBD1
length: 16
CDR3: CASSPKSGGWTGELFF
DNA: TGTGCCAGCAGCCCAAAATCAGGGGGCTGGACCGGGGAGCTGTTTTTT

V: TRBV7-6
size: -
J: TRBJ1-4
D: TRBD1
length: 16
CDR3: CASSLVTGYKNEKLFF
DNA: TGTGCCAGCAGCTTAGTGACAGGGTACAAAAATGAAAAACTGTTTTTT